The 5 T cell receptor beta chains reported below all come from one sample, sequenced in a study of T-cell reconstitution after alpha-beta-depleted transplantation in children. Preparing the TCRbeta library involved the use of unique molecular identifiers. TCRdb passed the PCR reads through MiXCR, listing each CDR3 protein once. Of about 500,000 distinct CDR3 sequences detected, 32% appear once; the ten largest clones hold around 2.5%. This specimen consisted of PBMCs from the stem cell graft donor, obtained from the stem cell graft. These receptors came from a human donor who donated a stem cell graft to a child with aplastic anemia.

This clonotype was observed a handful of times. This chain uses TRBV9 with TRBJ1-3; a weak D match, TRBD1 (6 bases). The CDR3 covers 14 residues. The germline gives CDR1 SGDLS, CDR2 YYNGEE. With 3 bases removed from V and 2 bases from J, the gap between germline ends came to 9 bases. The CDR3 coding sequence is TGTGCCAGCAGCGGGACAGAGACTGGAAACACCATATATTTT. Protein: CASSGTETGNTIYF. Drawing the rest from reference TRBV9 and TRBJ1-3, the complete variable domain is DSGVTQTPKHLITATGQRVTLRCSPRSGDLSVYWYQQSLDQGLQFLIQYYNGEERAKGNILERFSAQQFPDLHSELNLSSLELGDSALYFCASSGTETGNTIYFGEGSWLTVV.

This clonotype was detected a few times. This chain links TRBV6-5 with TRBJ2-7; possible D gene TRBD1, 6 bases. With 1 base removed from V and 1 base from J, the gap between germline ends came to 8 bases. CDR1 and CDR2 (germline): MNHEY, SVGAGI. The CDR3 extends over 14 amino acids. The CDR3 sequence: CASSYLGQSYEQYF. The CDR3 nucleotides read TGTGCCAGCAGTTACTTAGGACAGTCCTACGAGCAGTACTTC.

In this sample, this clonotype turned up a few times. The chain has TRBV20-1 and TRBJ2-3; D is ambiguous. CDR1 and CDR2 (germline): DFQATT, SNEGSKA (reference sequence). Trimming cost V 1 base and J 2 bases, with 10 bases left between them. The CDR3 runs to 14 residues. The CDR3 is CSARGQKNTDTQYF. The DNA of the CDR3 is TGCAGTGCTAGAGGGCAAAAAAACACAGATACGCAGTATTTT.

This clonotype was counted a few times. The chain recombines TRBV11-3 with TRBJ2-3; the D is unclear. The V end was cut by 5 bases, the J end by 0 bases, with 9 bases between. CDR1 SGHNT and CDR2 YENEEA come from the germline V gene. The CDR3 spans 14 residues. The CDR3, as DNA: TGTGCCAGCAGCCCCCAAGCTAGCACAGATACGCAGTATTTT. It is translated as CASSPQASTDTQYF.

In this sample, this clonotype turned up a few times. The chain's CDR3 is CASSLRGTSGSWGNEQFF. DNA for the CDR3: TGTGCCAGCAGTTTAAGAGGGACTAGCGGGAGTTGGGGCAATGAGCAGTTCTTC. The V and J genes are TRBV27 and TRBJ2-1, with 14 bases identical to TRBD2. CDR1 and CDR2 (germline): MNHEY, SMNVEV (reference sequence). This CDR3 spans 18 amino acids. V trimming: 2 bases; J trimming: 6 bases; junction bases outside the gene matches: 9.